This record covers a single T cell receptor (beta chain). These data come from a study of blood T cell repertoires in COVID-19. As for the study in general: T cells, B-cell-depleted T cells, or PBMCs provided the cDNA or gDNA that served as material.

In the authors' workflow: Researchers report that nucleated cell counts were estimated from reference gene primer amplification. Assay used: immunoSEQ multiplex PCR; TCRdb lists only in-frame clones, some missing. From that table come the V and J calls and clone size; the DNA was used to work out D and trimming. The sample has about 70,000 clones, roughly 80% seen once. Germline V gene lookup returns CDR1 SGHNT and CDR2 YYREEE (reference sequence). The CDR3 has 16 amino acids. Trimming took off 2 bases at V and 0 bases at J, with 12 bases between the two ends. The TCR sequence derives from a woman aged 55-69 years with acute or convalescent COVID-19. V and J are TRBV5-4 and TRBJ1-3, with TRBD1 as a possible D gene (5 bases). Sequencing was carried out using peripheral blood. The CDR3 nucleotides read TGTGCCAGCAGCTTTGGGGGGATGAGCTCTGGAAACACCATATATTTT. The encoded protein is CASSFGGMSSGNTIYF.